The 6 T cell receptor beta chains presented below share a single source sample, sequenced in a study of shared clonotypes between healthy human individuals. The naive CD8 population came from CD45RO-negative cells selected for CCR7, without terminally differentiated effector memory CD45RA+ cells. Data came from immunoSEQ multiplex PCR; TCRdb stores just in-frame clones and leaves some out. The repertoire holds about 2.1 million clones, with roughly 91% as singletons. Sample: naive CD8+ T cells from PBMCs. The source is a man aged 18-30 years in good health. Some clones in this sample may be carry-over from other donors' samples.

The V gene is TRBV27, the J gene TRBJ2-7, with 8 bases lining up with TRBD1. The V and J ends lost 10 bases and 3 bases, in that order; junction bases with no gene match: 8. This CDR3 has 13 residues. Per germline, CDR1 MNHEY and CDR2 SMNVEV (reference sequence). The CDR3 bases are TGTGCCACCCACGACAGGGGAGACTACGAGCAGTACTTC. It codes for CATHDRGDYEQYF.

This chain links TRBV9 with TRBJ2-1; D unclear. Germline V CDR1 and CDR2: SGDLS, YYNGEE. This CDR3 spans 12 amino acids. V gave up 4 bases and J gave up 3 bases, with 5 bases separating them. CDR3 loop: CASSSDYNEQFF. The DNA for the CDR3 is TGTGCCAGCAGCTCTGACTACAATGAGCAGTTCTTC.

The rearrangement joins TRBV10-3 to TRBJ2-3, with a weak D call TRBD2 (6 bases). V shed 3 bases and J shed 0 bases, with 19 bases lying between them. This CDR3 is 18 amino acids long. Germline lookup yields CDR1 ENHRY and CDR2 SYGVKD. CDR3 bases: TGTGCCATCAGTGACCCACTTAGAGACGGGAGAAGCACAGATACGCAGTATTTT. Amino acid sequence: CAISDPLRDGRSTDTQYF.

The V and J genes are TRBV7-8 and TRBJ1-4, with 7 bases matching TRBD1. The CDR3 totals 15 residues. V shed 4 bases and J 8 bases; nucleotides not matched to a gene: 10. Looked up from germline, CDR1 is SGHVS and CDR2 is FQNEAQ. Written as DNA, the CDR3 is TGTGCCAGCAGCTCCCGGGACAGTGAGGGGGAAAAACTGTTTTTT. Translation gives CASSSRDSEGEKLFF.

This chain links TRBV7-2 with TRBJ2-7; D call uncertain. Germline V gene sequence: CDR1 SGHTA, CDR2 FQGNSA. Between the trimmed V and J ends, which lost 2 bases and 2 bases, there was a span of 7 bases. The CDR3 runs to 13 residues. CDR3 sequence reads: CASSLNQAYEQYF. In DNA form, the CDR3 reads TGTGCCAGCAGCTTAAACCAGGCCTACGAGCAGTACTTC.

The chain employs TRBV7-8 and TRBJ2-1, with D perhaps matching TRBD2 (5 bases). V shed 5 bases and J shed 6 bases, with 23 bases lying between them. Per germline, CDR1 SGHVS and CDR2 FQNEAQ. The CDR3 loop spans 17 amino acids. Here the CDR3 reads CASSPVGEGVRGNEQFF. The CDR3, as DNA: TGTGCCAGCAGCCCCGTGGGTGAGGGAGTCCGGGGCAATGAGCAGTTCTTC.